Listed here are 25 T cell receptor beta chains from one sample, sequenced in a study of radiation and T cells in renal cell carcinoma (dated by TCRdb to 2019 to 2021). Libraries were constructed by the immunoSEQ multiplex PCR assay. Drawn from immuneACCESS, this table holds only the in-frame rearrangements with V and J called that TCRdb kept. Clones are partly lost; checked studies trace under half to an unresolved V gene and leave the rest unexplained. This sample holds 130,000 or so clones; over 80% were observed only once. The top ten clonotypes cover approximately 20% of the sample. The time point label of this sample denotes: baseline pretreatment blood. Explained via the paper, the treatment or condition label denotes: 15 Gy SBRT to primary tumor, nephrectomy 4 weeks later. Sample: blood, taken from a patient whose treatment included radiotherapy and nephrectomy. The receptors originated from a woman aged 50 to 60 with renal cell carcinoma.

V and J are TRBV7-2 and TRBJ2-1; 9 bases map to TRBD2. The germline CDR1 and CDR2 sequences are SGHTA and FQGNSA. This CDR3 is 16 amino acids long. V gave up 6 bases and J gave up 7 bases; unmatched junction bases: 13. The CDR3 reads CASSPALLAGLNEQFF. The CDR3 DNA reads TGTGCCAGCAGTCCCGCCCTACTAGCGGGTTTGAATGAGCAGTTCTTC.

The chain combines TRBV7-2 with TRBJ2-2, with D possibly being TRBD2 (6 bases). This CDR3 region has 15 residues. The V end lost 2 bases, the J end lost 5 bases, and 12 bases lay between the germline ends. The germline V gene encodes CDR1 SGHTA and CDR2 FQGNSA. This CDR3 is CASSLSIGSTGELFF. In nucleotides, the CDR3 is TGTGCCAGCAGCTTAAGTATCGGGAGTACCGGGGAGCTGTTTTTT. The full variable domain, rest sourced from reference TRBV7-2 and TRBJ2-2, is GAGVSQSPSNKVTEKGKDVELRCDPISGHTALYWYRQSLGQGLEFLIYFQGNSAPDKSGLPSDRFSAERTGGSVSTLTIQRTQQEDSAVYLCASSLSIGSTGELFFGEGSRLTVL.

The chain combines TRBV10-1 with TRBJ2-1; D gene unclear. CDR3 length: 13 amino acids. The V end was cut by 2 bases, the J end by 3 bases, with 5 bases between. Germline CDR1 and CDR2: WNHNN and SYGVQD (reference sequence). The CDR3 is CASSEGIYNEQFF. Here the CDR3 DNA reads TGCGCCAGCAGTGAGGGAATCTACAATGAGCAGTTCTTC.

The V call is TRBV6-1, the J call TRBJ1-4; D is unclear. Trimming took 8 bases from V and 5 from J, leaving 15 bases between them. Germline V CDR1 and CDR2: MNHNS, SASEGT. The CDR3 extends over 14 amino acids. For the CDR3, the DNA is TGTGCCAGCCAATTTGGGCAGCAGAATGAAAAACTGTTTTTT. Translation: CASQFGQQNEKLFF.

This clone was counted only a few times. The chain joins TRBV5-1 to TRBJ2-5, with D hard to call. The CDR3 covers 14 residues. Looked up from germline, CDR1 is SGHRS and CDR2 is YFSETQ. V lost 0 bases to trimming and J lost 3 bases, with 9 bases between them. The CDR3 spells CASSLGQVEETQYF. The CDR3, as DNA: TGCGCCAGCAGCTTGGGGCAGGTGGAAGAGACCCAGTACTTC.

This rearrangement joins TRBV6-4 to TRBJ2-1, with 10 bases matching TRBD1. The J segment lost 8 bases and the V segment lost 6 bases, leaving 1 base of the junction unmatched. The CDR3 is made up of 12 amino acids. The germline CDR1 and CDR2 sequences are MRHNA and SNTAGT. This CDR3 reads CASRTGGDEQFF. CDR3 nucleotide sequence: TGTGCCAGCAGGACAGGGGGCGATGAGCAGTTCTTC.

The CDR3 reads CASSLDGSANYGYTF. The DNA of the CDR3 is TGCGCCAGCAGCTTGGACGGGTCAGCTAACTATGGCTACACCTTC. This chain connects TRBV5-1 to TRBJ1-2; no definite D call. The CDR3 extends over 15 amino acids. Deletions cut 0 bases from V and 0 bases from J, with 9 bases between. Germline V gene sequence: CDR1 SGHRS, CDR2 YFSETQ.

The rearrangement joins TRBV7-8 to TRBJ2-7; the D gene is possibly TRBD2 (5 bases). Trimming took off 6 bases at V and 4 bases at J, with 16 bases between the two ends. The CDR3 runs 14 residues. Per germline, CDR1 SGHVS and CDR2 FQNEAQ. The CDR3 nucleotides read TGTGCCAGCAGTTCACCGGGGAAGTTGTACGAGCAGTACTTC. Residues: CASSSPGKLYEQYF.

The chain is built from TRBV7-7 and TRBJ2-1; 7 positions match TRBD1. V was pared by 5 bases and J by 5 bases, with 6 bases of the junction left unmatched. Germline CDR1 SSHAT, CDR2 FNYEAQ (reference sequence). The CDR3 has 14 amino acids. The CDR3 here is CASSPDRADNEQFF. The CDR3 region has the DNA TGTGCCAGCAGCCCAGACAGGGCCGACAATGAGCAGTTCTTC.

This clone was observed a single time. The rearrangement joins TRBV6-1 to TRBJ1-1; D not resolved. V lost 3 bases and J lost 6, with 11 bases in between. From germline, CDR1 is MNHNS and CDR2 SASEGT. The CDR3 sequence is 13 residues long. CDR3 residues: CASSEDREAEAFF. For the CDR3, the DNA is TGTGCCAGCAGTGAGGACCGAGAGGCTGAAGCTTTCTTT.

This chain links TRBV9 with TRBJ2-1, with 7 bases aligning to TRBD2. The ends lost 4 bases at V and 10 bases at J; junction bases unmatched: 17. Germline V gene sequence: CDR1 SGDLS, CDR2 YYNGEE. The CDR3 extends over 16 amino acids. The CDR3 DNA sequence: TGTGCCAGCAGCCGATCTCAGCGGGAACTACCCCGGGAGCAGTTCTTC. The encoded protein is CASSRSQRELPREQFF.

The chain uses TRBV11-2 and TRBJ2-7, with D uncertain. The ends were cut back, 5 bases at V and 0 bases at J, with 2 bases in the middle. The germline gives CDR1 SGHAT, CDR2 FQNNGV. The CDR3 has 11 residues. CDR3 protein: CASSTSYEQYF. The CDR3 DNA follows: TGTGCCAGCAGCACCTCCTACGAGCAGTACTTC.

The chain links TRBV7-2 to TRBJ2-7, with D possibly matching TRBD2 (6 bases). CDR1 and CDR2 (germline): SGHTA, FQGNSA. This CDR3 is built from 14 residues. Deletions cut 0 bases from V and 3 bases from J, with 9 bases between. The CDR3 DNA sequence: TGTGCCAGCAGCTTAGCGTTGCGGGACTACGAGCAGTACTTC. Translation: CASSLALRDYEQYF.

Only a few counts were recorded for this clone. CDR3 bases: TGTGCCAGCGTTGGGGGGATGAACACTGAAGCTTTCTTT. Its translation is CASVGGMNTEAFF. The V call is TRBV2, the J call TRBJ1-1; weak D call: TRBD1 (5 bases). From germline, CDR1 is SNHLY and CDR2 FYNNEI. Trimming left V 8 bases short and J 0 bases short, with 10 bases between. The CDR3 is made up of 13 amino acids.

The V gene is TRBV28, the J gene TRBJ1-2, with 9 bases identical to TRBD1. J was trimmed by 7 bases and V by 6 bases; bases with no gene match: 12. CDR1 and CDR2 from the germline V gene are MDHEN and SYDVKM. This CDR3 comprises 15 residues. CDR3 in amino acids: CASSSPRTGVGGYTF. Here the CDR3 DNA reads TGTGCCAGCAGCTCCCCCCGGACAGGGGTGGGTGGCTACACCTTC.

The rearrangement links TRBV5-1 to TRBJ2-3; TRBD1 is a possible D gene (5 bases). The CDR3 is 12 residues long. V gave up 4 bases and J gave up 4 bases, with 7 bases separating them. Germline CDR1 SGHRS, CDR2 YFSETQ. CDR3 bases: TGCGCCAGCAGCCAGGGCGCAGATACGCAGTATTTT. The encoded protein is CASSQGADTQYF.

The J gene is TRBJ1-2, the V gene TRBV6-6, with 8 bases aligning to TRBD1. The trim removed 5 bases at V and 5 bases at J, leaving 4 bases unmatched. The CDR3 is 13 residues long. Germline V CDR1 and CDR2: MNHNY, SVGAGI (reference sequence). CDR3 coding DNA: TGTGCCAGCAGTCTGGGACAGGAGTATGGCTACACCTTC. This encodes CASSLGQEYGYTF.

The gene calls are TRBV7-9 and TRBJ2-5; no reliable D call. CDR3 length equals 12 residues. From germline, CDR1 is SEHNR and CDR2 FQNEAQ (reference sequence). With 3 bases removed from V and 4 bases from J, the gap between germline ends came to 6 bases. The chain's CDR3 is CASSFRRETQYF. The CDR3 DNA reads TGTGCCAGCAGCTTCCGGAGAGAGACCCAGTACTTC.

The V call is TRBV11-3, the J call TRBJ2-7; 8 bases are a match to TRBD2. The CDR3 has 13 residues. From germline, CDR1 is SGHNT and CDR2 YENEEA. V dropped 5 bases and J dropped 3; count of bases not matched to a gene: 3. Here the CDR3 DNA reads TGTGCCAGCAGCCCGGGACTAGACTACGAGCAGTACTTC. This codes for CASSPGLDYEQYF.

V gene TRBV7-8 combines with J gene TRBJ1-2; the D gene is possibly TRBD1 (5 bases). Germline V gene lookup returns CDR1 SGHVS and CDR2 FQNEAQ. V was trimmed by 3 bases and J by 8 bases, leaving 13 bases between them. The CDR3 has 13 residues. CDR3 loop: CASSFGTVGGYTF. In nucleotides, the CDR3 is TGTGCCAGCAGCTTCGGGACGGTGGGAGGCTACACCTTC.

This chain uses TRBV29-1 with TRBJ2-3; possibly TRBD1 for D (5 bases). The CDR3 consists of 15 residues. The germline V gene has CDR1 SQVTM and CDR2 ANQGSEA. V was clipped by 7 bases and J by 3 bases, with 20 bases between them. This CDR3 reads CSALIDSLGTDTQYF. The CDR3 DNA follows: TGCAGCGCTCTTATCGACAGTCTCGGAACAGATACGCAGTATTTT.

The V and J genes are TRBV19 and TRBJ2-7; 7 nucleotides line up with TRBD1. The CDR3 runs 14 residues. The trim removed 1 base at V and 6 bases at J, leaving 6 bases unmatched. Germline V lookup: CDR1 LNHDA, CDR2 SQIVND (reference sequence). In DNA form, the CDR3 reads TGTGCCAGTAGTATAGCCCGTCGGGACAGCGAGCAGTACTTC. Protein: CASSIARRDSEQYF.

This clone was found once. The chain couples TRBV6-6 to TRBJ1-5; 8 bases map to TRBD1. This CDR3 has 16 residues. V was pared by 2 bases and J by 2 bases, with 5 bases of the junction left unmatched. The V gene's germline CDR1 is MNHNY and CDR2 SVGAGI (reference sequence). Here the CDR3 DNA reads TGTGCCAGCAGTTACCCCCCGGGACAGGGCAATCAGCCCCAGCATTTT. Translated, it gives CASSYPPGQGNQPQHF.

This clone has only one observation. The DNA for the CDR3 is TGTGCCAGCAGCTTACAGGCTAGCTCCTACGAGCAGTACTTC. It yields the protein CASSLQASSYEQYF. The rearrangement joins TRBV7-3 to TRBJ2-7, with D unresolved. The length of the CDR3 is 14 residues. From germline, CDR1 is SGHTA and CDR2 FQGTGA. V was pared by 2 bases and J by 0 bases, with 8 bases between.

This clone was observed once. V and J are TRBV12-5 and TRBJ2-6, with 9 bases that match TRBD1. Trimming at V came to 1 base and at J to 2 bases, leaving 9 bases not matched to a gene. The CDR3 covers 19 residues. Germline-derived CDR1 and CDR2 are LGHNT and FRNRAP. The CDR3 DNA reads TGTGCTAGTGGTTTGGGAAAACCGGGACAGGGAGCTGGGGCCAACGTCCTGACTTTC. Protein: CASGLGKPGQGAGANVLTF.